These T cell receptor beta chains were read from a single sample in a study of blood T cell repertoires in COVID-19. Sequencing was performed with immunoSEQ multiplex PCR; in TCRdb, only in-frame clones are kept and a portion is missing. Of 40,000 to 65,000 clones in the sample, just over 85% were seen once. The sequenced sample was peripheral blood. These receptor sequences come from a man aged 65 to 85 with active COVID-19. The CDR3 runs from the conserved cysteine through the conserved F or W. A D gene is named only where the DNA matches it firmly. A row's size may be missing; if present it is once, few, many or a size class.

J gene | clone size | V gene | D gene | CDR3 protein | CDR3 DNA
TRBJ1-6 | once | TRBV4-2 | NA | CASSQDTQGYSPLHF | TGTGCCAGCAGCCAAGACACACAGGGATATTCACCCCTCCACTTT
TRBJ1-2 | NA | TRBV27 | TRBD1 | CASSQLTGSVAGYTF | TGTGCCAGCAGTCAGCTGACAGGGTCGGTCGCTGGCTACACCTTC
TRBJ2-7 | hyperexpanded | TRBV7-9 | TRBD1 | CASSLAEGAAYEQYF | TGTGCCAGCAGCTTAGCAGAGGGGGCGGCCTACGAGCAGTACTTC
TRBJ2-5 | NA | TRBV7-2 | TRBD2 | CASSLVALAGGPFVETQYF | TGTGCCAGCAGCTTAGTAGCGCTAGCGGGGGGGCCGTTTGTGGAGACCCAGTACTTC
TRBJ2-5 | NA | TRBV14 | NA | CASSQQDRMLPQETQYF | TGTGCCAGCAGCCAGCAGGACAGAATGCTACCCCAAGAGACCCAGTACTTC
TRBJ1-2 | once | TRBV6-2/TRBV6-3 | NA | CASSYSAGLLGYTF | TGTGCCAGCAGTTACTCAGCGGGGCTTTTGGGCTACACCTTC
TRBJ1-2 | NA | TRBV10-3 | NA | CAISEGGWDYGYTF | TGTGCCATCAGTGAGGGCGGTTGGGACTATGGCTACACCTTC
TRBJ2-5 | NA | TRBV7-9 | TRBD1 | CASSHPGQRETQYF | TGTGCCAGCAGCCACCCGGGACAGCGGGAGACCCAGTACTTC
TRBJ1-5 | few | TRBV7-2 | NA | CASSPRGQGHQPQHF | TGTGCCAGCAGCCCGCGGGGGCAGGGCCATCAGCCCCAGCATTTT
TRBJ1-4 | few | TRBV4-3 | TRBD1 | CASSQELTGGNEKLFF | TGCGCCAGCAGCCAAGAACTGACAGGGGGCAATGAAAAACTGTTTTTT
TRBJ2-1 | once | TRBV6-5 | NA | CASYLNRPYNEQFF | TGTGCCAGCTACTTGAACAGACCCTACAATGAGCAGTTCTTC
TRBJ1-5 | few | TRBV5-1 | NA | CASSLGGAGLQPQHF | TGCGCCAGCAGCTTGGGTGGTGCAGGGCTTCAGCCCCAGCATTTT
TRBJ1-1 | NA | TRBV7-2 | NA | CASSLTGNTEAFF | TGTGCCAGCAGCTTAACGGGTAACACTGAAGCTTTCTTT
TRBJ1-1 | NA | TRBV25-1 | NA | CASSEYPEGTEAFF | TGTGCCAGCAGTGAATATCCGGAGGGCACTGAAGCTTTCTTT
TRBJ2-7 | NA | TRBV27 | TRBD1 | CASRPGTGPYEQYF | TGTGCCAGCAGACCCGGGACAGGTCCCTACGAGCAGTACTTC
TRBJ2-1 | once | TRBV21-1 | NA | CASSRESCPYNEQFF | TGTGCCAGCAGCAGAGAGAGTTGTCCCTACAATGAGCAGTTCTTC
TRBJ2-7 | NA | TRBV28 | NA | CASSLRAEQYF | TGTGCCAGCAGTTTGCGGGCCGAGCAGTACTTC
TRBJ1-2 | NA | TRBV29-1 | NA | CSVDGGIDGYTF | TGCAGCGTTGACGGGGGAATCGATGGCTACACCTTC
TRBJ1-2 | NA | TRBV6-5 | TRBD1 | CASSSTGNYGYTF | TGTGCCAGCAGTTCGACAGGGAACTATGGCTACACCTTC
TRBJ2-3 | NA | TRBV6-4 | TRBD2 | CASSDDGGALDTQYF | TGTGCCAGCAGTGACGACGGGGGGGCCTTAGATACGCAGTATTTT
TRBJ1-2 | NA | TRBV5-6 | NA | CASSLNRRYTF | TGTGCCAGCAGCTTGAACAGGCGCTACACCTTC